This record covers a single TCR beta chain. From the 5' RACE reads, TCRdb lists one entry per CDR3 protein and no DNA. The table lists about 450,000 distinct CDR3 sequences. The data belong to a study of monozygotic twins with inflammatory bowel disease. This sequence was found in a human donor with ulcerative colitis or Crohn's disease, or a healthy co-twin of an affected twin (not recorded which). Sequencing was performed on blood.

CDR3 residues: CASSVREGINEQFF. The rearrangement links TRBV10-1 to TRBJ2-1; TCRdb picks TRBD2, but there is no DNA to check that call. Germline CDR1 is WNHNN and CDR2 is SYGVQD (reference sequence). This CDR3 comprises 14 residues.